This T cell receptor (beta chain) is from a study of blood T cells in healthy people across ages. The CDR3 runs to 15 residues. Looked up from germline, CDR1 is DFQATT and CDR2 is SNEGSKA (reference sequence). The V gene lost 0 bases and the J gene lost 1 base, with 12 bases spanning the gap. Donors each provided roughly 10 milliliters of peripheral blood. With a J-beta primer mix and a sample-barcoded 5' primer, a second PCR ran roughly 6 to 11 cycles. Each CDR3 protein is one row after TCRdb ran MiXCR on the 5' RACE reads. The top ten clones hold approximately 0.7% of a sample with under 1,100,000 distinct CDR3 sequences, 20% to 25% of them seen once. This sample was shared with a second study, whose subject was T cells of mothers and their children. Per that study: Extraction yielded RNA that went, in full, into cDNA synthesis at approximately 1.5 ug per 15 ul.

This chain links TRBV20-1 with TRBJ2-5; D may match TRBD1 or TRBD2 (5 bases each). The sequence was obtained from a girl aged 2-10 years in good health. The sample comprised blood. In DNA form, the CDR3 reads TGCAGTGCTAGAGATCTACGGGACCCCCAAGAGACCCAGTACTTC. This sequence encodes CSARDLRDPQETQYF.